Each of the 4 T cell receptor beta chains below was sequenced from the same sample in a study of T cell repertoires in cytomegalovirus infection. A single record per CDR3 protein comes from TCRdb applying MiXCR to the reads. The sample records 200,000 to 300,000 distinct CDR3 sequences, roughly an eighth being singletons. The sample comprised PBMCs. The receptors shown here come from a human donor in good health (CMV status not recorded). Some clones in this sample may be carry-over from other donors' samples.

The chain has TRBV7-9 and TRBJ2-5; 7 bases are shared with TRBD2. This CDR3 has 12 amino acids. Germline V lookup: CDR1 SEHNR, CDR2 FQNEAQ (reference sequence). With V trimmed by 7 bases and J by 4 bases, 3 bases remained unmatched. The DNA of the CDR3 is TGTGCCAGCAACGGGGGGTCAGAGACCCAGTACTTC. Protein sequence: CASNGGSETQYF.

The V call is TRBV28, the J call TRBJ1-2, with a possible D match to TRBD1 (6 bases). This CDR3 is 13 amino acids long. The germline V gene has CDR1 MDHEN and CDR2 SYDVKM. Trimming took 5 bases from V and 8 from J, leaving 15 bases between them. The CDR3 coding sequence is TGTGCCAGCAGTATTGGGACAATTACCGGCTACACCTTC. Translated, it gives CASSIGTITGYTF.

This CDR3 is CASSVQLANTGELFF. In DNA form, the CDR3 reads TGTGCCAGCAGTGTACAACTTGCGAACACCGGGGAGCTGTTTTTT. This rearrangement joins TRBV6-4 to TRBJ2-2; D not certain. V lost 4 bases and J lost 0, with 9 bases in between. The V gene's germline CDR1 is MRHNA and CDR2 SNTAGT. The CDR3 extends over 15 amino acids.

DNA for the CDR3: TGTGCCAGCAGCCCGGATGTTGGGGGAGGGTACTTC. The encoded protein is CASSPDVGGGYF. The V gene is TRBV5-5, the J gene TRBJ2-7; TRBD2 is a possible D gene (6 bases). V was trimmed by 4 bases and J by 12 bases, leaving 17 bases between them. CDR1 SGHKS and CDR2 YYEKEE come from the germline V gene (reference sequence). CDR3 size: 12 residues.